This is a list of T cell receptor beta chains from one sample in a study of identical twins. TCRdb called the 5' RACE reads again in MiXCR, with one record for every CDR3 protein. This table has roughly 200,000 distinct CDR3 sequences, approximately 8.3% appearing once. These data also featured in a second study, about yellow fever vaccine responses in identical twins.

The sequencing input was memory (CD45RO+) T cells sorted from blood. The source is a woman aged 18-30 years in good health. CDR3s include the opening cysteine and the closing phenylalanine or tryptophan. The D gene is left open where the match is weak. The listing skips clone size in some rows; elsewhere it reads once, few, many or a size class.

clone size	D gene	J gene	V gene	CDR3 protein	CDR3 DNA
few	TRBD2	TRBJ2-3	TRBV5-5	CASSLDRGGAANPDTQYF	TGTGCCAGCAGCTTGGATCGCGGGGGGGCCGCGAATCCAGATACGCAGTATTTT
many	.	TRBJ2-1	TRBV3-1	CASSHPSLVGGLANEQFF	TGTGCCAGCAGCCACCCTTCGCTGGTGGGGGGTTTGGCTAATGAGCAGTTCTTC
many	TRBD2	TRBJ2-2	TRBV12-3/TRBV12-4	CASSSPRLAMTGELFF	TGTGCCAGCAGTTCCCCTCGACTAGCGATGACCGGGGAGCTGTTTTTT
many	.	TRBJ2-3	TRBV4-2	CASSQVGSGTDTQYF	TGTGCCAGCAGCCAAGTAGGTAGCGGCACAGATACGCAGTATTTT
many	.	TRBJ2-7	TRBV7-7	CASSLSFEYEQYF	TGTGCTAGCAGCTTAAGTTTTGAGTACGAGCAGTACTTC
.	.	TRBJ2-7	TRBV27	CASSPLRGKVAYEQYF	TGTGCCAGCAGTCCGCTTAGGGGGAAGGTAGCCTACGAGCAGTACTTC
many	.	TRBJ2-1	TRBV11-2	CASSPGGLSVNSYNEQFF	TGTGCCAGCAGCCCGGGCGGCCTTAGCGTTAACTCCTACAATGAGCAGTTCTTC
many	TRBD1	TRBJ1-1	TRBV5-1	CASSLGTGTEAFF	TGCGCCAGCAGCTTGGGGACAGGCACTGAAGCTTTCTTT
few	TRBD2	TRBJ2-2	TRBV7-6	CASSFVVAGAPNTGELFF	TGTGCCAGCAGCTTTGTGGTAGCGGGAGCCCCGAACACCGGGGAGCTGTTTTTT
few	.	TRBJ1-1	TRBV28	CASTEGFEAFF	TGTGCCAGCACAGAGGGATTTGAAGCTTTCTTT
many	.	TRBJ2-3	TRBV20-1	CSARFQSTDTQYF	TGCAGTGCTAGATTCCAGAGCACAGATACGCAGTATTTT
few	.	TRBJ2-2	TRBV7-7	CASSGHSTGELFF	TGTGCTAGCAGCGGGCACAGTACCGGGGAGCTGTTTTTT
few	.	TRBJ2-7	TRBV10-1	CATGRGHEQYF	TGCGCCACGGGCCGTGGGCACGAGCAGTACTTC
.	.	TRBJ2-7	TRBV30	CAWSVKGAGRDF	TGTGCCTGGAGTGTAAAAGGGGCTGGCCGGGACTTC
.	TRBD1	TRBJ1-5	TRBV6-2/TRBV6-3	CASSFVTGGVQPQHF	TGTGCCAGCAGTTTCGTGACAGGGGGCGTTCAGCCCCAGCATTTT
many	TRBD2	TRBJ2-7	TRBV28	CASSLGGRAYEQYF	TGTGCCAGCAGTTTAGGCGGGAGGGCCTACGAGCAGTACTTC
many	.	TRBJ2-7	TRBV7-9	CASSGDSLYEQYF	TGTGCCAGCTCGGGGGACAGTCTATACGAGCAGTACTTC
.	.	TRBJ1-1	TRBV3-1	CASSQDSWGAEAFF	TGTGCCAGCAGCCAAGATTCCTGGGGAGCTGAAGCTTTCTTT
.	TRBD1	TRBJ1-5	TRBV18	CASSPDGQGLQPQHF	TGTGCCAGCTCACCCGACGGACAGGGGCTACAGCCCCAGCATTTT
many	TRBD2	TRBJ2-1	TRBV7-2	CASTSRGGGYNEQFF	TGTGCCAGCACCTCCCGGGGGGGAGGGTACAATGAGCAGTTCTTC
few	.	TRBJ1-3	TRBV29-1	CSVEATAGNTIYF	TGCAGCGTTGAAGCGACGGCTGGAAACACCATATATTTT
few	TRBD2	TRBJ2-1	TRBV11-3	CASGGKREGLYNEQFF	TGTGCCAGCGGGGGGAAGCGGGAGGGCCTCTACAATGAGCAGTTCTTC
.	.	TRBJ2-1	TRBV6-1	CASGAGGRILHEQFF	TGTGCCAGCGGGGCCGGCGGGCGGATCTTGCATGAGCAGTTCTTC
.	TRBD2	TRBJ2-1	TRBV6-5	CASSYTNPWASGRGEQFF	TGTGCCAGCAGTTACACGAATCCTTGGGCTAGCGGACGGGGGGAGCAGTTCTTC
.	.	TRBJ1-2	TRBV2	CASSDSGRLLYGYTF	TGTGCCAGCAGTGATAGTGGCCGCCTCCTCTATGGCTACACCTTC
few	TRBD1	TRBJ2-2	TRBV6-1	CATTRTGGTGELFF	TGTGCCACTACTAGGACAGGCGGAACCGGGGAGCTGTTTTTT
few	TRBD2	TRBJ2-3	TRBV20-1	CSARASGHEGDTQYF	TGCAGTGCTCGCGCTAGCGGTCACGAAGGAGATACGCAGTATTTT
many	TRBD2	TRBJ2-7	TRBV20-1	CSARRLAGGLTYEQYF	TGCAGTGCTCGACGACTAGCGGGGGGCCTCACCTACGAGCAGTACTTC
few	.	TRBJ2-1	TRBV9	CASSADLGYKGDEQFF	TGTGCCAGCAGCGCAGACCTGGGCTATAAGGGGGATGAGCAGTTCTTC
.	.	TRBJ2-7	TRBV7-9	CASSLNWGREQYF	TGTGCCAGCAGCTTAAATTGGGGACGCGAGCAGTACTTC
.	TRBD1	TRBJ1-5	TRBV30	CAWTGQGNQPQHF	TGTGCCTGGACCGGACAGGGGAATCAGCCCCAGCATTTT
few	TRBD1	TRBJ2-7	TRBV9	CASSPLDRGLEQYF	TGTGCCAGCAGCCCTTTAGACAGGGGGCTTGAGCAGTACTTC
.	.	TRBJ2-1	TRBV5-8	CASSSSWGARTYNEQFF	TGTGCCAGCAGTTCCTCCTGGGGGGCCCGAACCTACAATGAGCAGTTCTTC
few	.	TRBJ1-5	TRBV7-2	CASSLDAGRDQPQHF	TGTGCCAGCAGCTTAGATGCAGGGCGGGACCAGCCCCAGCATTTT
many	TRBD2	TRBJ2-3	TRBV29-1	CSVDGDYTDTQYF	TGCAGCGTTGACGGGGACTACACAGATACGCAGTATTTT
many	.	TRBJ2-7	TRBV30	CAWSGYPMGNEQYF	TGTGCCTGGAGTGGGTACCCGATGGGGAACGAGCAGTACTTC
few	.	TRBJ2-1	TRBV21-1	CASSILNGLAASREQFF	TGTGCCAGCAGCATATTAAACGGACTAGCGGCCTCAAGAGAGCAGTTCTTC
.	.	TRBJ2-1	TRBV6-4	CASSEGSGSYNEQFF	TGTGCCAGCAGTGAAGGTAGCGGCTCCTACAATGAGCAGTTCTTC
many	TRBD1	TRBJ2-7	TRBV24-1	CATSARDRPIYEQYF	TGTGCCACCAGTGCTAGGGACAGGCCGATCTACGAGCAGTACTTC
.	TRBD2	TRBJ2-3	TRBV5-6	CASSISGGQRLTRYF	TGTGCCAGCAGCATAAGCGGGGGGCAGCGCCTGACGCGGTATTTT